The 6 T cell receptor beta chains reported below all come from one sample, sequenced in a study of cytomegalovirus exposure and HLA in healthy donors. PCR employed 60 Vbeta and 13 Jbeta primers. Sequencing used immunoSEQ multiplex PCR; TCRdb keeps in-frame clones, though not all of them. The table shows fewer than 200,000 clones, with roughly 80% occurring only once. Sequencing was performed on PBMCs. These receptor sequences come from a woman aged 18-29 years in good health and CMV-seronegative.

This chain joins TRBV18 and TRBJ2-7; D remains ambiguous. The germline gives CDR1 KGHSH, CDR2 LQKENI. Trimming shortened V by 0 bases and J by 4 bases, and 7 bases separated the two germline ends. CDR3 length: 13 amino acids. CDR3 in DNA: TGTGCCAGCTCACCACCTGAGGAATACGAGCAGTACTTC. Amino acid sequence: CASSPPEEYEQYF.

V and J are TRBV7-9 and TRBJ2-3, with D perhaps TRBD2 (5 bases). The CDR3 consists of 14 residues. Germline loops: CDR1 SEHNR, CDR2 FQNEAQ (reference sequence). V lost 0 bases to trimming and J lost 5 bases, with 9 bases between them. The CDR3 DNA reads TGTGCCAGCAGCTTAGCGGGAGTAAGAGATACGCAGTATTTT. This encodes CASSLAGVRDTQYF.

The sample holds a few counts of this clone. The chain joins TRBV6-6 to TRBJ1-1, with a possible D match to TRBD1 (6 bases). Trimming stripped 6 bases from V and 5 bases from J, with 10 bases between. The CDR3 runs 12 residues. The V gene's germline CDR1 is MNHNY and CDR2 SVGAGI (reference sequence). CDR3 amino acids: CASSLRGTEAFF. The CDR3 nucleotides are TGTGCCAGCAGCCTAAGGGGGACTGAAGCTTTCTTT.

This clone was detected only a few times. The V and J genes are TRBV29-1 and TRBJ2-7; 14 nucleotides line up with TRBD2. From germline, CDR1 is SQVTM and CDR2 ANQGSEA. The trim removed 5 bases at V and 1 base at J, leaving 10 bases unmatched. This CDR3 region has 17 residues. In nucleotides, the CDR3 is TGCAGCGTTAGTCCACAGGGGACTAGCGGGAGATCCTACGAGCAGTACTTC. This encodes CSVSPQGTSGRSYEQYF.

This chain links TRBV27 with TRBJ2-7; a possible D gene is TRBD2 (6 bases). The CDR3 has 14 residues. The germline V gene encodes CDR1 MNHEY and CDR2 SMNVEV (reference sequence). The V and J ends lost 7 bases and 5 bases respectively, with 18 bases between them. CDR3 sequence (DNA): TGTGCCAGCAACCCCCTCGGAGGGGTCCACGAGCAGTACTTC. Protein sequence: CASNPLGGVHEQYF.

Here the CDR3 DNA reads TGTGCCTGGAGTGTAAGGAGGGTCTACTCCAACACTGAAGCTTTCTTT. As protein: CAWSVRRVYSNTEAFF. V gene TRBV30 combines with J gene TRBJ1-1; D is ambiguous. Per the germline V gene, CDR1 is GTSNPN and CDR2 is SVGIG (reference sequence). This CDR3 is 16 amino acids long. V gave up 0 bases and J gave up 2 bases, with 16 bases separating them.